The 22 T cell receptor beta chains below come from one sample, sequenced in a study of T cell changes during pregnancy in multiple sclerosis. Sequenced by immunoSEQ multiplex PCR; TCRdb stores in-frame clones only, minus some. The sample lists almost 40,000 clones, around 90% occurring once. The sample here was CD4+ T cells from peripheral blood mononuclear cells, taken in the second trimester of pregnancy. The receptors shown here come from a female donor in good health, enrolled as a control in a pregnancy study.

The chain has TRBV19 and TRBJ1-6; perhaps TRBD1 as D (5 bases). CDR3 length equals 14 residues. Germline V lookup: CDR1 LNHDA, CDR2 SQIVND (reference sequence). V was trimmed by 6 bases and J by 3 bases, leaving 9 bases between them. CDR3 coding DNA: TGTGCCAGTAGGGGGCTAAACTATAATTCACCCCTCCACTTT. Amino acids: CASRGLNYNSPLHF. The variable domain in full, completed from reference TRBV19 and TRBJ1-6, reads DGGITQSPKYLFRKEGQNVTLSCEQNLNHDAMYWYRQDPGQGLRLIYYSQIVNDFQKGDIAEGYSVSREKKESFPLTVTSAQKNPTAFYLCASRGLNYNSPLHFGNGTRLTVT.

V usage is TRBV6-5 and J usage is TRBJ2-1, with D perhaps TRBD1 (5 bases). From germline, CDR1 is MNHEY and CDR2 SVGAGI. This CDR3 spans 14 amino acids. V was shortened by 5 bases and J by 3 bases, with 11 bases between the two germline ends. The CDR3 spells CASSDRVLYNEQFF. The CDR3 nucleotides are TGTGCCAGCAGTGACAGAGTACTCTACAATGAGCAGTTCTTC.

The V call is TRBV7-9, the J call TRBJ1-4; TRBD1 might be the D (6 bases). In germline, CDR1 is SEHNR, CDR2 FQNEAQ (reference sequence). The CDR3 loop spans 17 amino acids. Trimming removed 3 bases from V and 0 bases from J, with 14 bases in between. CDR3 sequence reads: CASSFRGAKATNEKLFF. For the CDR3, the DNA is TGTGCCAGCAGCTTCCGGGGGGCAAAAGCAACTAATGAAAAACTGTTTTTT.

This clone was detected only once. The CDR3 spells CAWSWSGNTGELFF. In DNA, the CDR3 is TGTGCCTGGAGTTGGAGTGGGAACACCGGGGAGCTGTTTTTT. V is TRBV30 and J is TRBJ2-2; D gene uncertain. CDR3 length: 14 residues. V lost 2 bases and J 1 base, leaving 8 bases between the germline ends. Germline V gives CDR1 GTSNPN, CDR2 SVGIG (reference sequence).

The chain joins TRBV30 to TRBJ1-5; 7 bases map to TRBD1. The CDR3 is 17 residues long. The germline V gene encodes CDR1 GTSNPN and CDR2 SVGIG (reference sequence). J lost 5 bases, V lost 1 base, and 14 bases had no gene match. The CDR3 loop is CAWSGLGSGQPHQPQHF. CDR3 DNA sequence: TGTGCCTGGAGTGGTTTAGGGTCGGGACAGCCTCATCAGCCCCAGCATTTT.

The gene calls are TRBV27 and TRBJ2-2; the match to TRBD1 covers 7 bases. Germline CDR1 is MNHEY and CDR2 is SMNVEV (reference sequence). This CDR3 has 16 amino acids. J was trimmed by 2 bases and V by 8 bases; bases with no gene match: 11. CDR3 region: CASHASGTANTGELFF. The CDR3 region has the DNA TGTGCCAGCCACGCCTCCGGGACAGCCAACACCGGGGAGCTGTTTTTT.

The rearrangement links TRBV10-3 to TRBJ2-1, with 10 bases lining up with TRBD1. V lost 2 bases and J lost 7; bases outside the gene matches: 8. Germline CDR1 and CDR2: ENHRY and SYGVKD. The CDR3 is 16 residues long. The CDR3 DNA is TGTGCCATCAGTGAGGAACCGGGACAGGGGAAGAATGAGCAGTTCTTC. This sequence encodes CAISEEPGQGKNEQFF.

In DNA, the CDR3 is TGTGCCAGCAGCCGGGGGGGGGTGGGCTCCTACGAGCAGTACTTC. Translated: CASSRGGVGSYEQYF. The V and J genes are TRBV9 and TRBJ2-7; 8 bases line up with TRBD2. V shed 4 bases, J shed 0 bases, and the junction held 6 bases outside the gene matches. Germline-derived CDR1 and CDR2 are SGDLS and YYNGEE. The CDR3 contains 15 residues.

The gene calls are TRBV5-6 and TRBJ2-7, with D possibly TRBD1 on 6 matching bases. This CDR3 contains 13 residues. Germline assignment: CDR1 SGHDT and CDR2 YYEEEE. V dropped 0 bases and J dropped 2 bases, with 6 bases sitting between them. The CDR3 region is CASSLDRAYEQYF. CDR3 DNA: TGTGCCAGCAGCTTGGACAGGGCCTACGAGCAGTACTTC.

The rearrangement links TRBV18 to TRBJ1-3, with D perhaps matching TRBD1 (6 bases). Germline V lookup: CDR1 KGHSH, CDR2 LQKENI. V dropped 6 bases and J dropped 2 bases, with 8 bases sitting between them. This CDR3 region has 13 residues. The CDR3 protein is CASSTGPGNTIYF. The CDR3 DNA follows: TGTGCCAGCTCCACAGGGCCTGGAAACACCATATATTTT.

The chain recombines TRBV7-9 with TRBJ1-1, with no clear D. Germline values: CDR1 SEHNR, CDR2 FQNEAQ (reference sequence). The V end lost 3 bases, the J end lost 6 bases, and 14 bases lay between the germline ends. The CDR3 is 14 residues long. The CDR3 here is CASSFLLTVPEAFF. DNA of the CDR3: TGTGCCAGCAGCTTTTTACTCACGGTTCCTGAAGCTTTCTTT. Looking up the rest from reference TRBV7-9 and TRBJ1-1 gives the full variable domain: DTGVSQNPRHKITKRGQNVTFRCDPISEHNRLYWYRQTLGQGPEFLTYFQNEAQLEKSRLLSDRFSAERPKGSFSTLEIQRTEQGDSAMYLCASSFLLTVPEAFFGQGTRLTVV.

The chain is built from TRBV5-1 and TRBJ2-3; TRBD1 aligns across 8 bases. The CDR3 contains 14 residues. V lost 4 bases, J lost 3 bases, and 4 bases stayed unmatched. Germline CDR1 and CDR2: SGHRS and YFSETQ. The CDR3 DNA sequence: TGCGCCAGCAGCCGGGACAGGATGACAGATACGCAGTATTTT. The encoded protein is CASSRDRMTDTQYF.

J is TRBJ2-1 and V is TRBV5-6; TRBD1 agrees at 8 bases. This CDR3 comprises 13 residues. Germline V gives CDR1 SGHDT, CDR2 YYEEEE. Germline trimming cut 6 bases from V and 16 bases from J; bases unmatched to any gene: 15. The CDR3 nucleotides read TGTGCCAGCACCCCGGGACAGGTTTTAAGTGTCTTCTTC. Translating it yields CASTPGQVLSVFF.

This chain uses TRBV6-6 with TRBJ1-2; TRBD1 matches 9 bases. V lost 5 bases and J lost 6; bases outside the gene matches: 4. Germline V gives CDR1 MNHNY, CDR2 SVGAGI (reference sequence). This CDR3 has 13 residues. CDR3 residues: CASSRDREDGYTF. The CDR3 DNA reads as TGTGCCAGCAGTCGGGACAGGGAGGATGGCTACACCTTC.

This chain joins TRBV5-4 and TRBJ1-4; D is unclear. Trimming cost V 4 bases and J 8 bases, with 21 bases left between them. This CDR3 comprises 16 residues. The V gene's germline CDR1 is SGHNT and CDR2 YYREEE (reference sequence). CDR3 sequence reads: CASSQRHSGPGEKLFF. The CDR3 nucleotides read TGTGCCAGCAGCCAACGTCATAGTGGTCCGGGGGAAAAACTGTTTTTT.

The gene calls are TRBV7-2 and TRBJ1-5; the match to TRBD1 covers 7 bases. CDR1 and CDR2 (germline): SGHTA, FQGNSA. Losses at the gene ends were 1 base for V and 15 bases for J; bases not matched to a gene: 12. This CDR3 contains 14 residues. CDR3 nucleotides: TGTGCCAGCAGCTTAGAACGGGCAGGGGGTAATAGGCATTTT. Translated: CASSLERAGGNRHF.

The rearrangement joins TRBV5-4 to TRBJ1-2; TRBD1 is a possible D gene (6 bases). The V gene's germline CDR1 is SGHNT and CDR2 YYREEE (reference sequence). The CDR3 is made up of 17 amino acids. V shed 4 bases and J shed 4 bases, with 23 bases lying between them. The CDR3 DNA follows: TGTGCCAGCAGCCGGGCGACAGGCTCGCGTAATACCTATGGCTACACCTTC. It encodes CASSRATGSRNTYGYTF.

This chain connects TRBV6-5 to TRBJ1-1; D is unclear. Trimming pared 7 bases from V and 1 base from J, leaving 10 bases between. The germline CDR1 and CDR2 sequences are MNHEY and SVGAGI. The CDR3 loop spans 13 amino acids. The CDR3 region is CASKLRRNTEAFF. The CDR3 nucleotides are TGTGCCAGCAAGCTACGGAGGAACACTGAAGCTTTCTTT.

The chain couples TRBV11-2 to TRBJ1-4; 7 bases line up with TRBD1. Germline CDR1 and CDR2: SGHAT and FQNNGV. The CDR3 is 15 residues long. J gave up 7 bases and V 5 bases, and 10 bases lay outside the gene matches. Here the CDR3 reads CASSPGTDPGEKLFF. Here the CDR3 DNA reads TGTGCCAGCAGCCCCGGGACAGATCCAGGTGAAAAACTGTTTTTT.

This rearrangement joins TRBV18 to TRBJ1-2; D is ambiguous. The ends were cut back, 3 bases at V and 7 bases at J, with 15 bases in the middle. Germline-derived CDR1 and CDR2 are KGHSH and LQKENI. The CDR3 totals 14 residues. In DNA form, the CDR3 reads TGTGCCAGCTCACCTGCATCGGTCCACGGTGGCTACACCTTC. Translation gives CASSPASVHGGYTF.

The gene calls are TRBV5-5 and TRBJ1-2, with TRBD1 matching over 7 bases. Germline CDR1 is SGHKS and CDR2 is YYEKEE (reference sequence). This CDR3 contains 17 residues. J gave up 6 bases and V 4 bases, and 18 bases lay outside the gene matches. CDR3 region: CASSPRQGSTLDDGYTF. The CDR3 DNA reads as TGTGCCAGCAGCCCCAGACAGGGCTCAACCCTGGATGATGGCTACACCTTC.

The genes are TRBV10-3 and TRBJ2-7; 9 bases map to TRBD1. The CDR3 extends over 17 amino acids. Per germline, CDR1 ENHRY and CDR2 SYGVKD. The V segment lost 10 bases and the J segment 2 bases; nucleotides outside the gene matches: 18. The CDR3 is CATSRPVGQGQTYEQYF. The CDR3 nucleotides read TGTGCCACCTCACGCCCTGTTGGACAGGGGCAAACCTACGAGCAGTACTTC.